The 9 T cell receptor beta chains given below trace back to one sample, sequenced in a study of T cells in Graves' hyperthyroidism and ophthalmopathy. It was RNA transcripts that yielded the amplified TCR beta CDR3 regions. First-round RT-PCR with HTBI primers amplified the TCR CDR3 region. MiXCR, run by TCRdb on the multiplex PCR reads, gives a single entry per CDR3 protein. The profile covers about 350,000 distinct CDR3 sequences, with 13% to 15% appearing a single time and approximately 19% taken by the ten largest. Sequenced input: blood. Every receptor here comes from a woman in her sixties or seventies with Graves' ophthalmopathy.

The chain joins TRBV27 to TRBJ2-7; a weak D match, TRBD1 (6 bases). The ends were cut back, 3 bases at V and 2 bases at J, with 14 bases in the middle. The CDR3 is made up of 15 amino acids. CDR1 MNHEY and CDR2 SMNVEV come from the germline V gene (reference sequence). This CDR3 is CASSLVPGQAYEQYF. As DNA, the CDR3 is TGTGCCAGCAGTTTGGTTCCGGGACAAGCCTACGAGCAGTACTTC.

This clonotype was detected ten times or more. The genes are TRBV5-1 and TRBJ2-5, with D possibly being TRBD2 (7 bases). CDR1 is SGHRS and CDR2 is YFSETQ in the germline V gene. Trimming removed 7 bases from V and 4 bases from J, with 20 bases in between. CDR3 length equals 15 residues. This chain's CDR3 is CASREAGAPGETQYF. DNA of the CDR3: TGCGCCAGCCGGGAGGCAGGGGCCCCTGGAGAGACCCAGTACTTC.

This clonotype occurred a few times. The chain combines TRBV14 with TRBJ1-1; D ambiguous. The CDR3 extends over 16 amino acids. CDR1 is SGHDN, CDR2 FVKESK, per germline. V shed 0 bases and J shed 0 bases, with 11 bases lying between them. As DNA, the CDR3 is TGTGCCAGCAGCCAAGAGGCAGGCGCAATGAACACTGAAGCTTTCTTT. Amino acid sequence: CASSQEAGAMNTEAFF.

The V gene is TRBV2, the J gene TRBJ2-2; D gene unclear. The V and J ends lost 1 base and 5 bases respectively, with 5 bases between them. From germline, CDR1 is SNHLY and CDR2 FYNNEI. CDR3 length: 13 residues. In nucleotides, the CDR3 is TGTGCCAGCAGTGAAGGTGGGACCGGGGAGCTGTTTTTT. Protein product: CASSEGGTGELFF.

This clonotype was counted between two and nine times. The chain is built from TRBV28 and TRBJ2-7, with D maybe TRBD1 (5 bases). Germline V gene data show CDR1 as MDHEN and CDR2 as SYDVKM. The V end lost 3 bases, the J end lost 5 bases, and 11 bases lay between the germline ends. The CDR3 totals 13 residues. The CDR3 bases are TGTGCCAGCAGTTTCCAGGGCCTTGACGAGCAGTACTTC. As protein: CASSFQGLDEQYF.

Points on this clonotype: Since a much larger clone is just one base distant, this may be a read error. This rearrangement joins TRBV5-1 to TRBJ2-1; D gene ambiguous. Looked up from germline, CDR1 is SGHRS and CDR2 is YFSETQ. The CDR3 length is 13 residues. The CDR3 coding sequence is TGCGCCAGCAGCTTGTCACCAGACAATAAGCAGTTCTTC. Translation: CASSLSPDNKQFF. The whole variable domain, filled in from reference TRBV5-1 and TRBJ2-1, reads KAGVTQTPRYLIKTRGQQVTLSCSPISGHRSVSWYQQTPGQGLQFLFEYFSETQRNKGNFPGRFSGRQFSNSRSEMNVSTLELGDSALYLCASSLSPDNKQFFGPGTRLTVL.

V is TRBV5-1 and J is TRBJ2-1, with 9 bases matching TRBD2. CDR1 is SGHRS, CDR2 YFSETQ, per germline. With V trimmed by 3 bases and J by 3 bases, 10 bases remained unmatched. The length of the CDR3 is 17 residues. The CDR3 DNA reads TGCGCCAGCAGCTATACCTTAGCGGGAGAGGGCTACAATGAGCAGTTCTTC. This sequence encodes CASSYTLAGEGYNEQFF.

As to this clonotype: The limits of the CDR3 on the DNA are not certain, so only TCRdb's listed CDR3 is given. The chain recombines TRBV29-1 with TRBJ2-1; the table gives TRBD1 as D, unverified against the DNA. Germline V gene data show CDR1 as SQVTM and CDR2 as ANQGSEA. The CDR3 spans 11 residues, counting both ends. The CDR3 region is CSVGAGTWKFF.

The chain has TRBV6-1 and TRBJ1-2; D is uncertain. The CDR3 is made up of 11 amino acids. Germline V gene lookup returns CDR1 MNHNS and CDR2 SASEGT. Trimming stripped 7 bases from V and 8 bases from J, with 11 bases between. CDR3 in amino acids: CASTDGLGYTF. CDR3 nucleotide sequence: TGTGCCAGCACCGACGGTCTCGGCTACACCTTC.